The 12 T cell receptor beta chains given below trace back to one sample, sequenced in a study of OX40 agonist ivuxolimab in advanced cancers. Using immunoSEQ multiplex PCR, the repertoire was profiled, and TCRdb retains in-frame clones only, with some absent. The sample yields about 50,000 clones, 65% to 85% seen once. The source was CD4+ or CD8+ T cells sorted from blood, collected in a trial of the OX40 agonist ivuxolimab. The receptors were gathered from an adult with an advanced solid tumor such as melanoma, head and neck, liver or kidney cancer.

The CDR3 loop is CASSLTGQGEDTQYF. CDR3 nucleotide sequence: TGTGCCAGCTCACTCACGGGACAGGGGGAGGATACGCAGTATTTT. The V gene is TRBV18, the J gene TRBJ2-3; 11 nucleotides match TRBD1. Germline CDR1 reads KGHSH; CDR2 reads LQKENI. V shed 4 bases and J 6 bases; nucleotides not matched to a gene: 6. The CDR3 sequence is 15 residues long. Looking up the rest from reference TRBV18 and TRBJ2-3 gives the full variable domain: NAGVMQNPRHLVRRRGQEARLRCSPMKGHSHVYWYRQLPEEGLKFMVYLQKENIIDESGMPKERFSAEFPKEGPSILRIQQVVRGDSAAYFCASSLTGQGEDTQYFGPGTRLTVL.

The chain employs TRBV7-9 and TRBJ2-3; 7 bases fit TRBD2. The CDR3 has 16 residues. Trimming removed 5 bases from V and 5 bases from J; junction bases left unmatched: 13. CDR1 SEHNR and CDR2 FQNEAQ come from the germline V gene (reference sequence). The CDR3 DNA follows: TGTGCCAGCAGCAGACTAGCATCGGGTCGGCTAGATACGCAGTATTTT. As protein: CASSRLASGRLDTQYF.

V gene TRBV19 combines with J gene TRBJ2-3, with 9 bases lining up with TRBD2. Germline V gene sequence: CDR1 LNHDA, CDR2 SQIVND (reference sequence). The junction had 11 bases not matched to a gene; V was cut back by 10 bases and J by 0 bases. The length of the CDR3 is 16 residues. CDR3 DNA: TGTGCCACCACAGACGGCGGGGGGGCAAGCACAGATACGCAGTATTTT. It yields the protein CATTDGGGASTDTQYF.

The CDR3 sequence: CASGNHMNTEAFF. In DNA form, the CDR3 reads TGTGCCAGCGGAAACCACATGAACACTGAAGCTTTCTTT. The genes are TRBV2 and TRBJ1-1; D unclear. The germline gives CDR1 SNHLY, CDR2 FYNNEI. Deletions cut 8 bases from V and 0 bases from J, with 10 bases between. CDR3 length: 13 residues.

This clone was counted once. The chain employs TRBV10-3 and TRBJ2-3; TRBD2 is a possible D gene (6 bases). The CDR3 has 16 amino acids. V lost 5 bases, J lost 0 bases, and 15 bases lay in between. The germline CDR1 and CDR2 sequences are ENHRY and SYGVKD. CDR3: CAISSVVAGSTDTQYF. The CDR3 DNA follows: TGTGCCATCAGTTCCGTGGTGGCGGGGAGCACAGATACGCAGTATTTT.

The V and J genes are TRBV4-3 and TRBJ1-6; 9 positions agree with TRBD1. V shed 1 base and J 7 bases; nucleotides not matched to a gene: 5. The CDR3 loop spans 16 amino acids. The germline V gene encodes CDR1 LGHNA and CDR2 YSLEER. The CDR3 protein is CASSQGTGGLNSPLHF. For the CDR3, the DNA is TGCGCCAGCAGCCAAGGTACAGGGGGCCTGAATTCACCCCTCCACTTT.

The chain uses TRBV19 and TRBJ1-5; D is perhaps TRBD1 (6 bases). The V gene lost 7 bases and the J gene lost 7 bases, with 17 bases spanning the gap. There are 14 residues in the CDR3. CDR1 and CDR2 from the germline V gene are LNHDA and SQIVND (reference sequence). The CDR3 is CASNYLGAGQPQHF. CDR3 coding DNA: TGTGCCAGTAATTATTTGGGGGCTGGCCAGCCCCAGCATTTT.

This clone was counted a single time. This sequence joins TRBV5-1 and TRBJ1-1; D gene unclear. CDR3 length: 15 amino acids. V was trimmed by 2 bases and J by 1 base, leaving 12 bases between them. The germline V gene has CDR1 SGHRS and CDR2 YFSETQ. CDR3 bases: TGCGCCAGCAGCTTAGGAACAACTGGGAACACTGAAGCTTTCTTT. Translation: CASSLGTTGNTEAFF.

J is TRBJ2-1 and V is TRBV11-3; D is ambiguous. The germline V gene has CDR1 SGHNT and CDR2 YENEEA. The CDR3 has 14 amino acids. The V and J ends lost 5 bases and 6 bases respectively, with 14 bases between them. The CDR3 reads CASSSFERANEQFF. DNA for the CDR3: TGTGCCAGCAGCAGCTTCGAACGCGCCAATGAGCAGTTCTTC.

This chain links TRBV6-5 with TRBJ2-7; D is ambiguous. This CDR3 spans 14 amino acids. Germline values: CDR1 MNHEY, CDR2 SVGAGI. The V gene lost 6 bases and the J gene lost 6 bases, with 18 bases spanning the gap. CDR3 bases: TGTGCCAGCAGGGGATTAGGGAACCTTCGCGAGCAGTACTTC. Its translation: CASRGLGNLREQYF.

The chain links TRBV11-2 to TRBJ2-7; no definite D call. The V end was cut by 5 bases, the J end by 3 bases, with 14 bases between. The CDR3 runs to 14 residues. CDR1 and CDR2 from the germline V gene are SGHAT and FQNNGV. CDR3 loop: CASSPSPVNYEQYF. CDR3 coding DNA: TGTGCCAGCAGCCCGTCGCCCGTTAACTACGAGCAGTACTTC.

This clone appeared once. The chain has TRBV30 and TRBJ2-5, with a possible D match to TRBD2 (6 bases). Germline V lookup: CDR1 GTSNPN, CDR2 SVGIG (reference sequence). This CDR3 spans 15 amino acids. The V gene lost 2 bases and the J gene lost 7 bases, with 20 bases spanning the gap. As DNA, the CDR3 is TGTGCCTGGAGTCCTGGGAACGCGCGCGGGGTGACCCAGTACTTC. Its protein is CAWSPGNARGVTQYF.